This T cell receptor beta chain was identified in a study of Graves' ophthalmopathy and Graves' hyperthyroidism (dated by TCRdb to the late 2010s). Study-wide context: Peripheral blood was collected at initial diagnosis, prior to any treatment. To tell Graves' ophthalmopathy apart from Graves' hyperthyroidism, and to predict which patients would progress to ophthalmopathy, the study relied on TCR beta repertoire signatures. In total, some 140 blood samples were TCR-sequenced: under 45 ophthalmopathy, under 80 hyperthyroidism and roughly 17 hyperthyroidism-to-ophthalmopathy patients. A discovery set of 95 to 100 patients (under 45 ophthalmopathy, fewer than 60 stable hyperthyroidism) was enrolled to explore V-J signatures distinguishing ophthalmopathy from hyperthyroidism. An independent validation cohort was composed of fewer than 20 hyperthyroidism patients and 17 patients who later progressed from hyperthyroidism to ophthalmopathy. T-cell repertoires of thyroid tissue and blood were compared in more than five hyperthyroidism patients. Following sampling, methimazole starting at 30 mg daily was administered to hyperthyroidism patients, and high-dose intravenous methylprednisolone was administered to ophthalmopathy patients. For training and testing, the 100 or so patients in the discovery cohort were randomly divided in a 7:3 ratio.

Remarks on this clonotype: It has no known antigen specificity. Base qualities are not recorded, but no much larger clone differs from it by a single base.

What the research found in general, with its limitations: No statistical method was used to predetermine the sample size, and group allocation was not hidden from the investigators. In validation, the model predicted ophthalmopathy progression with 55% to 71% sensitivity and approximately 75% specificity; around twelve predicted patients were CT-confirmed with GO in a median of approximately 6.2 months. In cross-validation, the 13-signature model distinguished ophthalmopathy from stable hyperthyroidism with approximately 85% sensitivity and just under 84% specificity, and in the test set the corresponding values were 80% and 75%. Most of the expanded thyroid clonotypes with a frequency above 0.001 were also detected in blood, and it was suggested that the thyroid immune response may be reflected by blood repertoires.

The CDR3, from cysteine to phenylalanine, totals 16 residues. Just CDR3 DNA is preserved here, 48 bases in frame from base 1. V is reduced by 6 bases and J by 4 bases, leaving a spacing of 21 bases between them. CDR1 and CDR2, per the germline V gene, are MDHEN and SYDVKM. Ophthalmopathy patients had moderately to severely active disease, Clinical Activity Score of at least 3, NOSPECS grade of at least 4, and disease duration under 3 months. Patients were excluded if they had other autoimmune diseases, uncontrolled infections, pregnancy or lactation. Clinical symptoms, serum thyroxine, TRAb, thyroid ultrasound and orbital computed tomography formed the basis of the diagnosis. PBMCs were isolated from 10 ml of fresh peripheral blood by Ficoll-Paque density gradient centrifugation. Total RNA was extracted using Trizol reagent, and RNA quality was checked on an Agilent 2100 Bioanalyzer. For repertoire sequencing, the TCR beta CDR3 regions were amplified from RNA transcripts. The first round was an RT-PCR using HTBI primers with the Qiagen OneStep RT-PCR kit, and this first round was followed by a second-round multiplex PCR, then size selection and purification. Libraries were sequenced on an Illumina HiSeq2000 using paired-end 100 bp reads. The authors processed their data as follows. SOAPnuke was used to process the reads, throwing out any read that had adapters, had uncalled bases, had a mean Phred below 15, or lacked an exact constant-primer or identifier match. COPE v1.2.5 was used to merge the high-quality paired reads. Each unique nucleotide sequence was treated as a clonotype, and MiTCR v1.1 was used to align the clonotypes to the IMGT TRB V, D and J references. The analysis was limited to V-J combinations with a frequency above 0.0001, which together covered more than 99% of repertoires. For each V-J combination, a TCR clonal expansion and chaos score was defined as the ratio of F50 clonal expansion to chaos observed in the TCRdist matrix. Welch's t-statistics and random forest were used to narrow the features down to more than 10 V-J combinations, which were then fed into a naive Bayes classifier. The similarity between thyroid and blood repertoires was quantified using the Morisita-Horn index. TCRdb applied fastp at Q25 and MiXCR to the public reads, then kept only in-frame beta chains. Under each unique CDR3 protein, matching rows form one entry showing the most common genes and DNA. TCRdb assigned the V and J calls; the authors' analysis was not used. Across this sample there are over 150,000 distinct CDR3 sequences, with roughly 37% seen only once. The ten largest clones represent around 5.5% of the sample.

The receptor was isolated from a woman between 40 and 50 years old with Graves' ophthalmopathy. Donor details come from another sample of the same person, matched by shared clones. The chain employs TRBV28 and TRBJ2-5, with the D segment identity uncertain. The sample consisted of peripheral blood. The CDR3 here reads CASRASHSVSGETQYF. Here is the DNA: TGTGCCAGCAGAGCGAGTCACAGCGTTTCGGGAGAGACCCAGTACTTC. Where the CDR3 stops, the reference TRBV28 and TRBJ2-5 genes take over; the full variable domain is DVKVTQSSRYLVKRTGEKVFLECVQDMDHENMFWYRQDPGLGLRLIYFSYDVKMKEKGDIPEGYSVSREKKERFSLILESASTNQTSMYLCASRASHSVSGETQYFGPGTRLLVL.